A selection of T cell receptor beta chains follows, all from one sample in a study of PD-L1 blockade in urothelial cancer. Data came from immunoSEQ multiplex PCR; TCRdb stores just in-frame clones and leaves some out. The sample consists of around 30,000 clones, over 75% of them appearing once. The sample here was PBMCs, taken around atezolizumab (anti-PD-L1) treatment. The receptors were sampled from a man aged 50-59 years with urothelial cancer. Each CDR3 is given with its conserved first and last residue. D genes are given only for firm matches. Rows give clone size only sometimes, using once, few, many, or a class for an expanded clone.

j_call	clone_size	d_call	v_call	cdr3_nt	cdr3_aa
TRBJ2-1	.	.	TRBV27	TGTGCCAGCAGTTTATCACCCCTACTCTACAATGAGCAGTTCTTC	CASSLSPLLYNEQFF
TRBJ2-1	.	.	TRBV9	TGTGCCAGCAGCGTAGCTATAGGGGCCCATGAGCAGTTCTTC	CASSVAIGAHEQFF
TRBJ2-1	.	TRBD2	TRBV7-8	TGTGCCAGCAGCCCCCGGACTAGCGGGTACAATGAGCAGTTCTTC	CASSPRTSGYNEQFF
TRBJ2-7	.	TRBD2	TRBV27	TGTGCCAGCAGTACCCTTAGCGGGACCTACGAGCAGTACTTC	CASSTLSGTYEQYF
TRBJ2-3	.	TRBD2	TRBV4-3	TGCGCCAGCAGCCAAACTAGCGTTACGGCGCAGTATTTT	CASSQTSVTAQYF
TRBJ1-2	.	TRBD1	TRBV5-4	TGTGCCAGCAGCACCTGGACAGGGCATTTCTATGGCTACACCTTC	CASSTWTGHFYGYTF
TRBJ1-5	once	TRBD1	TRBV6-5	TGTGCCAGCAGTCCAAGGACAGGGAAAGGTCAGCCCCAGCATTTT	CASSPRTGKGQPQHF
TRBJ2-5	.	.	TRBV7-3	TGTGCCAGCAGCTTAGCGGGGGCAAAAGAGACCCAGTACTTC	CASSLAGAKETQYF
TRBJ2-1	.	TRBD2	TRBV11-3	TGTGCCAGCAGTTATGGGGGGGATGAGCAGTTCTTC	CASSYGGDEQFF
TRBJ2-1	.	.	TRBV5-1	TGCGCCAGCAGCGGTATACTAGAGCGGGATGAGCAGTTCTTC	CASSGILERDEQFF
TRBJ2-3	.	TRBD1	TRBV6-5	TGTGCCAGCAGTCGAGGACAGGGGGATGTGGATACGCAGTATTTT	CASSRGQGDVDTQYF
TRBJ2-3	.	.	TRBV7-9	TGTGCCAGCAGCCGGTCGGCAGATACGCAGTATTTT	CASSRSADTQYF
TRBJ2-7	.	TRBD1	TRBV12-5	TGTGCTAGTGGTTTGGGGGACAGGCTCGATTACGAGCAGTACTTC	CASGLGDRLDYEQYF
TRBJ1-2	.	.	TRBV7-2	TGTGCCAGCAGCTTAGTACAGGGTATGACCTATGGCTACACCTTC	CASSLVQGMTYGYTF
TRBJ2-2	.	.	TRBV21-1	TGTGCCAGCAGCAAGCCACCCGGGAAGGAGGAGGACACCGGGGAGCTGTTTTTT	CASSKPPGKEEDTGELFF
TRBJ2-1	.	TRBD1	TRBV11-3	TGTGCCAGCAGCCGGGACAGGGGAAACAATGAGCAGTTCTTC	CASSRDRGNNEQFF
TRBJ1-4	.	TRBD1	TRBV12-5	TGTGCTAGTGGTTGGACGGGACAGGCAACTAATGAAAAACTGTTTTTT	CASGWTGQATNEKLFF
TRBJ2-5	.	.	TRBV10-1	TGCGCCAGCAGTGAGGGGGGGGGCGAGGAGACCCAGTACTTC	CASSEGGGEETQYF
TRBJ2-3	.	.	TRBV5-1	TGCGCCAGCAGCTTGGGCACTCTCCGCACAGATACGCAGTATTTT	CASSLGTLRTDTQYF
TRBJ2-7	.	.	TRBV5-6	TGTGCCAGCAGCTTTGGGGACAACCGCTACGAGCAGTACTTC	CASSFGDNRYEQYF
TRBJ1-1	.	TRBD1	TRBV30	TGTGCCTGGAGGACAGGGTGGGTCGAAGCTTTCTTT	CAWRTGWVEAFF
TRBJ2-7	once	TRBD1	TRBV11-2	TGTGCCAGCAGCTTACCCGGGACAGGGAGGAACTACGAGCAGTACTTC	CASSLPGTGRNYEQYF
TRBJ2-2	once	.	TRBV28	TGTGCCAGCAGCCATAATGGGCCCGGGGAGCTGTTTTTT	CASSHNGPGELFF
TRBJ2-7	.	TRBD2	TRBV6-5	TGTGCCAGCAGCCCCAAGGCGGGAGGGATTTACGAGCAGTACTTC	CASSPKAGGIYEQYF
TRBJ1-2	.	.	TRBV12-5	TGTGCTAGTGGTTTGGGGCAGGGAATCGACCATGGCTACACCTTC	CASGLGQGIDHGYTF
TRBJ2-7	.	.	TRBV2	TGTGCCAGCCGGGACTTCACCTACGAGCAGTACTTC	CASRDFTYEQYF
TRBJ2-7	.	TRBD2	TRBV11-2	TGTGCCAGCAGCTTATATCCTCGCGAGCGGGAGGGCGTGGAGCAGTACTTC	CASSLYPREREGVEQYF
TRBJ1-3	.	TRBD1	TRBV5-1	TGCGCCAGCAGCTTGGGGGACAGGGGATACTCTGGAAACACCATATATTTT	CASSLGDRGYSGNTIYF
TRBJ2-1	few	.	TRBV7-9	TGTGCCAGCAGCTTAGATGGCGGCTCCTACAATGAGCAGTTCTTC	CASSLDGGSYNEQFF
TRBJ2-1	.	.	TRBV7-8	TGTGCCAGCAGCTTAGGATGGGGCAGGGTAAATGAGCAGTTCTTC	CASSLGWGRVNEQFF
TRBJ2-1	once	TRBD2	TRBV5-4	TGTGCCAGCAGCCGGACTAGCGGGAGGACCTACAATGAGCAGTTCTTC	CASSRTSGRTYNEQFF
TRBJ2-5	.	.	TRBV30	TGTGCCTGGAGGCCCAGCGGACAAGAGACCCAGTACTTC	CAWRPSGQETQYF
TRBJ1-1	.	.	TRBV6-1	TGTGCCAGCAGTGGTACACCCGGGAACTCCGCGAACACTGAAGCTTTCTTT	CASSGTPGNSANTEAFF
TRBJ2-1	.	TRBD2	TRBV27	TGTGCCAGCAGTTTCCTAACTAGCGGGAACTCCTACAATGAGCAGTTCTTC	CASSFLTSGNSYNEQFF
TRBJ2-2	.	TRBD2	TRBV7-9	TGTGCCAGCAGTGGGGGACTAGCGTCATCCCGGGAGCTGTTTTTT	CASSGGLASSRELFF
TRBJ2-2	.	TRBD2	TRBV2	TGTGCCAGCAGTGGGACTAGCGGGAAAAGAAGAGTAACCGGGGAGCTGTTTTTT	CASSGTSGKRRVTGELFF
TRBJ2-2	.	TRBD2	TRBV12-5	TGTGCTAGTGGTTTGTGGGTAGCGGGAGAGATCGGGGAGCTGTTTTTT	CASGLWVAGEIGELFF
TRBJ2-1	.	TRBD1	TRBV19	TGTGCCAGTAGTGCCAGGCCAGGGGGCGCCAGAAATGAGCAGTTCTTC	CASSARPGGARNEQFF
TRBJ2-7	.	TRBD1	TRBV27	TGTGCCAGCAGTGGACAGGGCTCCTACGAGCAGTACTTC	CASSGQGSYEQYF
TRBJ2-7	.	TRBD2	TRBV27	TGTGCCAGCAGTTTATCGTTGGGACTAGCTTACGAGCAGTACTTC	CASSLSLGLAYEQYF
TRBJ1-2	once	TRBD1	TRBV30	TGTGCCTGGAGTGGAGGACAGGGGGCCTTCTATGGCTACACCTTC	CAWSGGQGAFYGYTF
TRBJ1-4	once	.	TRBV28	TGTGCCAGCAGTTTACGGGGTTACGATGAAAAACTGTTTTTT	CASSLRGYDEKLFF
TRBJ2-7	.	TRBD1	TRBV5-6	TGTGCCAGCAGCCACACAGGGGGCAGGTACGAGCAGTACTTC	CASSHTGGRYEQYF
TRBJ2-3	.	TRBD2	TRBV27	TGTGCCAGCAGTTTTGGGACTAGCGGGAGTTTTACAGATACGCAGTATTTT	CASSFGTSGSFTDTQYF